This paragraph reports one T cell receptor beta chain. CDR3 length: 17 amino acids. Germline lookup yields CDR1 LGHDT and CDR2 YNNKEL (reference sequence). Trimming removed 2 bases from V and 6 bases from J; junction bases left unmatched: 7. These data originate in a study of blood T cell repertoires in COVID-19. Study as a whole: Acute and convalescent COVID-19 samples came from the United States, Italy and Spain.

As originally analysed: Estimates of nucleated cell counts were drawn from the amplification of reference gene primers. The data were produced by immunoSEQ multiplex PCR, yet TCRdb's version contains in-frame clones alone and is incomplete. V, J and clone size derive from that table, while D and trimming were established from the DNA sequence. Among about 190,000 clones listed, roughly 84% were seen once. Material for sequencing was PBMCs or T cells enriched from blood (not recorded which). This TCR derives from a woman aged 25 to 39 who had recovered from COVID-19. This chain uses TRBV3-1 (or the pseudogene TRBV3-2) with TRBJ2-2; 12 bases match TRBD2. CDR3 bases: TGTGCCAGCAGCCAACTACAGACTAGCGGGAGATCCGGGGAGCTGTTTTTT. Its protein product is CASSQLQTSGRSGELFF.